This T cell receptor beta chain was sequenced for a study of control samples from healthy donors and cancer patients. This CDR3 has 16 residues. V was clipped by 0 bases and J by 5 bases; unmatched bases: 7. The germline CDR1 and CDR2 sequences are MGHRA and YSYEKL. TCRdb keeps only in-frame clones here, not all; method: immunoSEQ multiplex PCR. The sample carries some 120,000 clones, about 95% recorded once. The source is a man aged 25 to 45 in good health. Specimen: blood. V and J are TRBV4-1 and TRBJ2-7, with 10 positions matching TRBD1. The CDR3: CASSQETGTGAHEQYF. The CDR3 DNA sequence: TGCGCCAGCAGCCAAGAGACCGGGACAGGGGCCCACGAGCAGTACTTC.